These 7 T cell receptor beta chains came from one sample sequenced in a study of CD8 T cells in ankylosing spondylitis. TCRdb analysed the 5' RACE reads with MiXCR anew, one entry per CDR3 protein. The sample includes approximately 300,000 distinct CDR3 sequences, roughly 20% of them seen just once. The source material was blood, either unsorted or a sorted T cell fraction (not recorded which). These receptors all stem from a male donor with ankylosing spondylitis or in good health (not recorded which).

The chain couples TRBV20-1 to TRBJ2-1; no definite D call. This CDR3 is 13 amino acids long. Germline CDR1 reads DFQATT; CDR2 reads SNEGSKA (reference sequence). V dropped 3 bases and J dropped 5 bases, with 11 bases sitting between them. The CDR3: CSARVPPHNEQFF. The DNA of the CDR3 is TGCAGTGCTAGGGTCCCTCCCCACAATGAGCAGTTCTTC.

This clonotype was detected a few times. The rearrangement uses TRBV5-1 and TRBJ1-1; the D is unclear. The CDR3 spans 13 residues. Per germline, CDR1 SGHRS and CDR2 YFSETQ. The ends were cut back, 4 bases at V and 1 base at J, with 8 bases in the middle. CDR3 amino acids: CASSPWQNTEAFF. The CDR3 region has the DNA TGCGCCAGCAGCCCTTGGCAGAACACTGAAGCTTTCTTT.

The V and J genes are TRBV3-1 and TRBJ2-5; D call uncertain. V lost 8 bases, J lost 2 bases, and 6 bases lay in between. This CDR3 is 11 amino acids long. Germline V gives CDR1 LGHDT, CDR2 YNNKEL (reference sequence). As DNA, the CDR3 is TGTGCCAGCGCTCGGCAAGAGACCCAGTACTTC. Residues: CASARQETQYF.

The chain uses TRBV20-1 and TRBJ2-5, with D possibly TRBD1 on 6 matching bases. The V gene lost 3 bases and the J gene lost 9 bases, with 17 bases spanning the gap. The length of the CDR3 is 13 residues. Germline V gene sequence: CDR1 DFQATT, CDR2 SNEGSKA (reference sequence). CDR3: CSASSGAEGAQYF. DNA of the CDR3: TGCAGTGCTAGTTCAGGGGCCGAGGGGGCCCAGTACTTC.

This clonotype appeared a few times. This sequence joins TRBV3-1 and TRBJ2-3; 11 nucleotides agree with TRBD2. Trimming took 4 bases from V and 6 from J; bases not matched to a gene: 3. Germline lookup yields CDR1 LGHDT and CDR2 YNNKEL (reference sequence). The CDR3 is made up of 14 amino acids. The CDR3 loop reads CASSPSSGRDTQYF. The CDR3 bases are TGTGCCAGCAGCCCCTCTAGCGGGAGGGATACGCAGTATTTT.

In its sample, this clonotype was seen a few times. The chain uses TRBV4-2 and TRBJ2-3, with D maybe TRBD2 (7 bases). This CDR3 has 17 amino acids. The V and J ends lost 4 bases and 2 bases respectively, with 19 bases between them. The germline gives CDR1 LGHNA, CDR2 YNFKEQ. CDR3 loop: CASSPGLVGGATDTQYF. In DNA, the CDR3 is TGTGCCAGCAGCCCCGGACTAGTAGGGGGGGCCACAGATACGCAGTATTTT.

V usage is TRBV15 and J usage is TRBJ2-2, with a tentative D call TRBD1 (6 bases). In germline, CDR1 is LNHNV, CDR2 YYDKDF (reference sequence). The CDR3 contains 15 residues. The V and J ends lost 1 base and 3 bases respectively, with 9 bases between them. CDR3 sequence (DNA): TGTGCCACCAGCAGAGGACAGGTAGACACCGGGGAGCTGTTTTTT. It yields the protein CATSRGQVDTGELFF.